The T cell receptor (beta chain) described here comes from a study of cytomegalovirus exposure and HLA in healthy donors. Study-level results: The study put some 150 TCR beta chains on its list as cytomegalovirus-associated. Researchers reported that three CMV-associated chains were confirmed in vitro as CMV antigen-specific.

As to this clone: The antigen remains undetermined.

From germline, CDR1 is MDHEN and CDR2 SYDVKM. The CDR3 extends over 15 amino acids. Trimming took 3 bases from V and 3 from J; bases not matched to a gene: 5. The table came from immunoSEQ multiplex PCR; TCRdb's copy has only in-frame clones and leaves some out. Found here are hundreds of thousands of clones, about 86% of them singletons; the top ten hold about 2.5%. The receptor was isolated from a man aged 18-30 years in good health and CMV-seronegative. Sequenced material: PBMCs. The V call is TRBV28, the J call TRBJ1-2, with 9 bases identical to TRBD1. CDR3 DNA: TGTGCCAGCAGTTTGTTGGGACAGGGTGACTATGGCTACACCTTC. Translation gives CASSLLGQGDYGYTF.